This TCR beta chain originates from a study of T cell responses to AZD1222 COVID-19 vaccine. V shed 0 bases, J shed 2 bases, and the junction held 4 bases outside the gene matches. The germline V gene encodes CDR1 MNHNS and CDR2 SASEGT. The CDR3 has 16 amino acids. Produced via immunoSEQ multiplex PCR; TCRdb's table is partial and in-frame only. The sample has approximately 100,000 clones; roughly 90% are singletons. The rearrangement uses TRBV6-1 and TRBJ2-3, with 8 bases matching TRBD2. The sample in question was peripheral blood, obtained on day 0 of AZD1222 vaccination. This sequence was found in an adult in good health. DNA of the CDR3: TGTGCCAGCAGTGAAGCGGTCGGGGGGGCCACAGATACGCAGTATTTT. Residues: CASSEAVGGATDTQYF.